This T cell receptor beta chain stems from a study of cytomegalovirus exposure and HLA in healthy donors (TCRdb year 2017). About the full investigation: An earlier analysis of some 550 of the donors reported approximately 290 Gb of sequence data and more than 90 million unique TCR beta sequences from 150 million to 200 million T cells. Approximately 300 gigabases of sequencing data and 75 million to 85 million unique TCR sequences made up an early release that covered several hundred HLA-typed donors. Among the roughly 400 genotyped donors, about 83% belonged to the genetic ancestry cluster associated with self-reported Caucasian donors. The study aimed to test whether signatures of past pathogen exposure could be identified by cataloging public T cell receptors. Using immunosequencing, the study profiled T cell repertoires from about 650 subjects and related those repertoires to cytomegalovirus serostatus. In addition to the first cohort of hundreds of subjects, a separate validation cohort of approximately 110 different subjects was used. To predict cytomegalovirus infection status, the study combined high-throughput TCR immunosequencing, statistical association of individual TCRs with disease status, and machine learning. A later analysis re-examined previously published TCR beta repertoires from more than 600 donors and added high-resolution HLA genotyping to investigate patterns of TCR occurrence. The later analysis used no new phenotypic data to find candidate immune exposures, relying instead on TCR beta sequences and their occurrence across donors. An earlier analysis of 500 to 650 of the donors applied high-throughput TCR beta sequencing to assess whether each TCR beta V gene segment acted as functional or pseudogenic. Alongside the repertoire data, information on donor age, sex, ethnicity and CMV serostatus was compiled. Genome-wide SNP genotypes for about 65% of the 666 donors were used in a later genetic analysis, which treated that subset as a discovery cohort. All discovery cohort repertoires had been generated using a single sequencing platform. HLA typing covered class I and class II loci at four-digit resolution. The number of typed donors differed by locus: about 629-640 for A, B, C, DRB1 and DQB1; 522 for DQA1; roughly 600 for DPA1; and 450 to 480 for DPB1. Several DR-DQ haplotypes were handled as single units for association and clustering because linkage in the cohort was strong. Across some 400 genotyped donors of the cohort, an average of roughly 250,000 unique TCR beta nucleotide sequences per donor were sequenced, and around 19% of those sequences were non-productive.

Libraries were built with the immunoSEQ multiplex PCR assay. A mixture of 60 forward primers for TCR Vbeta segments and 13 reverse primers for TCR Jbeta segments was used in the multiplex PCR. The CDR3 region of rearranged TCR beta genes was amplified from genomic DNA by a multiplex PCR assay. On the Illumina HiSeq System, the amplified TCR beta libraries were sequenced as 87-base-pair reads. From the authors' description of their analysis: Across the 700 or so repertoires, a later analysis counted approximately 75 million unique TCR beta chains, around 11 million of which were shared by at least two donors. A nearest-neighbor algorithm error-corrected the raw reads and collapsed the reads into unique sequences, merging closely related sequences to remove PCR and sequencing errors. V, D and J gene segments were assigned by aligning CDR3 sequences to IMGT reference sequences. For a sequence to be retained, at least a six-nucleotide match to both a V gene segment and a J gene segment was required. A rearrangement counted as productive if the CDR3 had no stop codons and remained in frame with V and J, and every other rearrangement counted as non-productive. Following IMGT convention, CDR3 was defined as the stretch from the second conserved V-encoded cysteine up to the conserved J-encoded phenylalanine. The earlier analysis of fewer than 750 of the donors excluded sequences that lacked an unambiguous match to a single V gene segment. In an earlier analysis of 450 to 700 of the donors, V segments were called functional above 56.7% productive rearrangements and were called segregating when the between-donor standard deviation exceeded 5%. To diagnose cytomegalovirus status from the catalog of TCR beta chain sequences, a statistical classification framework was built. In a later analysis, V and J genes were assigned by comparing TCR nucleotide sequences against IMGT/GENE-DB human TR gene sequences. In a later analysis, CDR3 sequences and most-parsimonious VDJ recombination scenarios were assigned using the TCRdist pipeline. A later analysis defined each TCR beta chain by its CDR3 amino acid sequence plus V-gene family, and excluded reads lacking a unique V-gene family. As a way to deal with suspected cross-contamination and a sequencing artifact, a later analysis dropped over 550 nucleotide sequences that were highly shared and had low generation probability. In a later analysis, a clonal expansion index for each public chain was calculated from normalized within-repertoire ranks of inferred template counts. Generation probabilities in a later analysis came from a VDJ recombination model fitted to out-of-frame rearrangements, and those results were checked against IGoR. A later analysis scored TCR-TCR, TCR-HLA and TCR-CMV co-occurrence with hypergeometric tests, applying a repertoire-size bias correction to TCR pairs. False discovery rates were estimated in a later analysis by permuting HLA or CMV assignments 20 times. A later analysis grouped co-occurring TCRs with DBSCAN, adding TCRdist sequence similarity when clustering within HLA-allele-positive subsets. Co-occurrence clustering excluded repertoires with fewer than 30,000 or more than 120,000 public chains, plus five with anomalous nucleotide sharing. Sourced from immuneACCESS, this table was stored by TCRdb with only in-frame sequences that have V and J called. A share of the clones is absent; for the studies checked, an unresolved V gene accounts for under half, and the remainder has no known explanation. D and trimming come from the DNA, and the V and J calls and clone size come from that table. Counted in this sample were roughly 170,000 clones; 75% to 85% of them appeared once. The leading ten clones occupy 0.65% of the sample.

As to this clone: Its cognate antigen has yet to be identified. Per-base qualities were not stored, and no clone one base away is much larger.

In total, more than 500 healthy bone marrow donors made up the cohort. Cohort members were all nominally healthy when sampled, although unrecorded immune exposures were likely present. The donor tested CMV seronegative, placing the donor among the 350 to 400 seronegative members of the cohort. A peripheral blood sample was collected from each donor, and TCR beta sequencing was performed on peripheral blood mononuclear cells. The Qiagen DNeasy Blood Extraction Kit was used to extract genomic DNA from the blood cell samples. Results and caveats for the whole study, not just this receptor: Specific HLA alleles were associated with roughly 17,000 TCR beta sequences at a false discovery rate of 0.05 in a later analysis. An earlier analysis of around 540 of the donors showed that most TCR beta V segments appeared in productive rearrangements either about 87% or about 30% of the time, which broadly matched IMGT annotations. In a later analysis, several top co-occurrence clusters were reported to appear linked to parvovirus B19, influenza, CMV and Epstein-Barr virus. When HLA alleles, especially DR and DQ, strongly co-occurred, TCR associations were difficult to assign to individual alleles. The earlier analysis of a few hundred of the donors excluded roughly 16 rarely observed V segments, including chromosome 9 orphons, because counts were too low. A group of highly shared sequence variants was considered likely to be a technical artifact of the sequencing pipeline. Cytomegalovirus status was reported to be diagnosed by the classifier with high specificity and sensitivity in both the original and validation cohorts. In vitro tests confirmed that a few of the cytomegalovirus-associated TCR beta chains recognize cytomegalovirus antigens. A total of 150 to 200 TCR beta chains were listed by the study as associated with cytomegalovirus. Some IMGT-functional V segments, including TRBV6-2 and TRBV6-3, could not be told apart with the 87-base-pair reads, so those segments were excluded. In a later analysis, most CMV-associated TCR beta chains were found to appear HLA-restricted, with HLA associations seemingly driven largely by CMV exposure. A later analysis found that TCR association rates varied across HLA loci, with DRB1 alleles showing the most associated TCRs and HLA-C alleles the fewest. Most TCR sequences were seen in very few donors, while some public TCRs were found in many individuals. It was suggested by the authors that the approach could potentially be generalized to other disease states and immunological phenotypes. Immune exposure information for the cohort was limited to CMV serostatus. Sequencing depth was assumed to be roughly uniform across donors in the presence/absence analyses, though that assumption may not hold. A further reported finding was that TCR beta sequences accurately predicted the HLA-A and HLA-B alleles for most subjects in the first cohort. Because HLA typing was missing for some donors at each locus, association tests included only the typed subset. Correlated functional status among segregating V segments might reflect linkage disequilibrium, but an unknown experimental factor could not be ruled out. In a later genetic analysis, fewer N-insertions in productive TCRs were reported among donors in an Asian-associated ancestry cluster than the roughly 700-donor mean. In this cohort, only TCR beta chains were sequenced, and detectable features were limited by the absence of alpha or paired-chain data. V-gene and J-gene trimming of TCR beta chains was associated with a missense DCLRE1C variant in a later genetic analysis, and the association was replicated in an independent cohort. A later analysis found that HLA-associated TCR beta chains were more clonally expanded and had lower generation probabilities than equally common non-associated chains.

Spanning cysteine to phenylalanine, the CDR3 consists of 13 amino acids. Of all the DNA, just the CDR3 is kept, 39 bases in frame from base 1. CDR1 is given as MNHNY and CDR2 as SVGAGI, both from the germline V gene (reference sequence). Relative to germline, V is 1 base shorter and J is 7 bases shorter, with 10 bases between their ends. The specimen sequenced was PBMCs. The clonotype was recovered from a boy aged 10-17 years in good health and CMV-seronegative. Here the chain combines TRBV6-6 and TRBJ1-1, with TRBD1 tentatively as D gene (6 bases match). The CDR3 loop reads CASSYYQGIEAFF. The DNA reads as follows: TGTGCCAGCAGTTACTATCAGGGGATTGAAGCTTTCTTT.